One sample yielded the 27 T cell receptor beta chains listed below, sequenced in a study of blood T cell repertoires in COVID-19 (dated by TCRdb to the early 2020s). The library was prepared using the immunoSEQ multiplex PCR assay. This is the immuneACCESS table as TCRdb keeps it, with only in-frame sequences that have V and J called. A part of the clones is gone; compared with another copy, unresolved V genes explain less than half, and the rest is unexplained. Within this sample are under 80,000 clones, with 80% of them counted one time only. The ten largest account for 9% to 10% of the sample. Sequencing was performed on peripheral blood. The receptors were gathered from a human donor in a cohort sampled during active COVID-19.

V gene TRBV27 combines with J gene TRBJ1-2, with 7 nucleotides matching TRBD1. V dropped 3 bases and J dropped 4; count of bases not matched to a gene: 8. CDR1 is MNHEY, CDR2 SMNVEV, per germline (reference sequence). This CDR3 contains 15 residues. CDR3 DNA sequence: TGTGCCAGCAGTTTGAAGGAGACAGGGCGCTATGGCTACACCTTC. Protein product: CASSLKETGRYGYTF.

This rearrangement joins TRBV18 to TRBJ2-7, with 8 bases matching TRBD1. Germline CDR1 is KGHSH and CDR2 is LQKENI. The CDR3 length is 13 residues. Losses at the gene ends were 3 bases for V and 6 bases for J; bases not matched to a gene: 4. The CDR3, as DNA: TGTGCCAGCTCACCTCAGGGGGCAGTCGAGCAGTACTTC. Its protein is CASSPQGAVEQYF.

The chain has TRBV29-1 and TRBJ1-4; 7 bases are a match to TRBD1. The V gene's germline CDR1 is SQVTM and CDR2 ANQGSEA. The ends lost 7 bases at V and 3 bases at J; junction bases unmatched: 5. This CDR3 has 13 residues. CDR3 residues: CSGRGSANEKLFF. In DNA, the CDR3 is TGCAGCGGCAGGGGGTCAGCTAATGAAAAACTGTTTTTT.

This clone was seen only once. This chain connects TRBV6-2 or TRBV6-3 to TRBJ2-7; no firm D call. V was cut by 5 bases and J by 0 bases, with 11 bases left in between. CDR3 length: 14 residues. Germline V lookup: CDR1 MNHEY, CDR2 SVGEGT. As DNA, the CDR3 is TGTGCCAGCAGTCCGGTCCCTAGCTCCTACGAGCAGTACTTC. This gives the protein CASSPVPSSYEQYF.

This clone has only one observation. The chain employs TRBV7-8 and TRBJ2-3; the D gene is possibly TRBD2 (6 bases). The germline CDR1 and CDR2 sequences are SGHVS and FQNEAQ. V lost 5 bases and J lost 5, with 11 bases in between. The CDR3 is 13 amino acids. The CDR3 loop is CASSTGGIDTQYF. DNA for the CDR3: TGTGCCAGCAGCACCGGAGGGATAGATACGCAGTATTTT.

The chain has TRBV19 and TRBJ2-7; TRBD2 matches 10 bases. CDR1 is LNHDA and CDR2 is SQIVND in the germline V gene (reference sequence). J lost 6 bases, V lost 10 bases, and 9 bases had no gene match. The length of the CDR3 is 13 residues. CDR3 bases: TGTGCCACCAGAGGACTAGCGGCGGGCGAGCAGTACTTC. This encodes CATRGLAAGEQYF.

J is TRBJ2-1 and V is TRBV4-3; 7 nucleotides align to TRBD2. CDR1 is LGHNA and CDR2 is YSLEER in the germline V gene. The CDR3 runs to 20 residues. The V segment lost 1 base and the J segment 5 bases; nucleotides outside the gene matches: 20. The CDR3 DNA is TGCGCCAGCAGCCAAGCGGGGATGGGGTACGCTAGCGGAAATAACAATGAGCAGTTCTTC. Its translation: CASSQAGMGYASGNNNEQFF.

The chain couples TRBV2 to TRBJ1-4, with D uncertain. V lost 2 bases and J 10 bases, leaving 20 bases between the germline ends. This CDR3 spans 16 amino acids. Germline V gene lookup returns CDR1 SNHLY and CDR2 FYNNEI. CDR3 in DNA: TGTGCCAGCAGTGAAACCAGCCCCGCCGGAGTCGCAAAACTGTTTTTT. It is translated as CASSETSPAGVAKLFF.

The J gene is TRBJ2-6, the V gene TRBV5-5; 10 nucleotides align to TRBD1. CDR1 is SGHKS, CDR2 YYEKEE, per germline (reference sequence). The length of the CDR3 is 17 residues. The J segment lost 2 bases and the V segment lost 4 bases, leaving 6 bases of the junction unmatched. CDR3 bases: TGTGCCAGCAGCCGAGGGACAGGGGCCACTGGGGCCAACGTCCTGACTTTC. Translating gives CASSRGTGATGANVLTF.

The gene calls are TRBV7-6 and TRBJ2-2; tentative D call: TRBD1 (6 bases). CDR1 and CDR2 (germline): SGHVS, FNYEAQ. V shed 1 base and J shed 1 base, with 10 bases lying between them. This CDR3 spans 16 amino acids. The DNA for the CDR3 is TGTGCCAGCAGCTTAGGTGGGGGCGAGAACACCGGGGAGCTGTTTTTT. Its protein is CASSLGGGENTGELFF.

The chain carries TRBV30 and TRBJ2-7; 10 bases are shared with TRBD2. The germline CDR1 and CDR2 sequences are GTSNPN and SVGIG (reference sequence). The CDR3 totals 15 residues. V lost 3 bases to trimming and J lost 1 base; unmatched junction nucleotides: 6. The CDR3 DNA is TGTGCCTGGAGCGCCGGGACTAGCGTTTCCTACGAGCAGTACTTC. This codes for CAWSAGTSVSYEQYF.

The J gene is TRBJ1-5, the V gene TRBV19, with 9 bases lining up with TRBD1. This CDR3 is built from 15 residues. J was trimmed by 3 bases and V by 6 bases; bases with no gene match: 6. Germline V CDR1 and CDR2: LNHDA, SQIVND (reference sequence). DNA for the CDR3: TGTGCCAGTAGCACACAGGGGGCTTTCAATCAGCCCCAGCATTTT. Protein sequence: CASSTQGAFNQPQHF.

The rearrangement links TRBV6-2 or TRBV6-3 to TRBJ2-7; no reliable D call. V dropped 2 bases and J dropped 6 bases, with 14 bases sitting between them. The CDR3 runs 14 residues. Germline V CDR1 and CDR2: MNHEY, SVGEGT. The CDR3 protein is CASSYTGRLGEQYF. The CDR3 DNA reads TGTGCCAGCAGTTACACTGGCAGGTTGGGCGAGCAGTACTTC.

The V gene is TRBV6-1, the J gene TRBJ2-1, with D perhaps TRBD2 (6 bases). V was trimmed by 2 bases and J by 4 bases, leaving 12 bases between them. The CDR3 covers 15 residues. The germline gives CDR1 MNHNS, CDR2 SASEGT. The CDR3 nucleotides are TGTGCCAGCAGTGAATCAATACGGGGGTACAATGAGCAGTTCTTC. Translation: CASSESIRGYNEQFF.

The chain recombines TRBV6-2 or TRBV6-3 with TRBJ2-5, with 8 bases that match TRBD2. The CDR3 extends over 16 amino acids. J gave up 5 bases and V 4 bases, and 12 bases lay outside the gene matches. In germline, CDR1 is MNHEY, CDR2 SVGEGT. The CDR3 DNA sequence: TGTGCCAGCAGTTCGCGTGGTAGCGGGAACTATGAGACCCAGTACTTC. This translates into CASSSRGSGNYETQYF.

V and J are TRBV9 and TRBJ1-3, with a weak D call TRBD1 (6 bases). Trimming pared 4 bases from V and 0 bases from J, leaving 14 bases between. The V gene's germline CDR1 is SGDLS and CDR2 YYNGEE. The CDR3 spans 16 residues. The CDR3 DNA is TGTGCCAGCAGCACCCAGGGGCCTAACTCTGGAAACACCATATATTTT. Amino acid sequence: CASSTQGPNSGNTIYF.

V is TRBV19 and J is TRBJ1-5, with 10 bases lining up with TRBD1. The ends lost 1 base at V and 11 bases at J; junction bases unmatched: 11. This CDR3 comprises 16 residues. Germline V CDR1 and CDR2: LNHDA, SQIVND (reference sequence). CDR3 in DNA: TGTGCCAGTAGTATAGCGAAGACAGGGGGCGGTGGGACCCAGCATTTT. Its protein product is CASSIAKTGGGGTQHF.

This clone was seen just once. V gene TRBV24-1 combines with J gene TRBJ2-7; D is unclear. CDR1 and CDR2 from the germline V gene are KGHDR and SFDVKD. V dropped 0 bases and J dropped 0 bases, with 11 bases sitting between them. This CDR3 has 16 residues. CDR3 sequence (DNA): TGTGCCACCAGTGATTTGGGTGTAGAGGACTCCTACGAGCAGTACTTC. Translation: CATSDLGVEDSYEQYF.

This clone appeared a single time. The chain links TRBV10-3 to TRBJ2-7; 10 positions match TRBD1. The ends lost 3 bases at V and 3 bases at J; junction bases unmatched: 8. This CDR3 comprises 16 residues. The V gene's germline CDR1 is ENHRY and CDR2 SYGVKD. CDR3 nucleotides: TGTGCCATCAGTGAATCCGACAGGGGGCAAGTCTACGAGCAGTACTTC. Amino acids: CAISESDRGQVYEQYF.

The chain employs TRBV5-1 and TRBJ1-2; a possible D gene is TRBD1 (6 bases). This CDR3 is 14 amino acids long. Trimming pared 2 bases from V and 6 bases from J, leaving 14 bases between. Germline CDR1 and CDR2: SGHRS and YFSETQ. CDR3 protein: CASSFTGINDGYTF. The CDR3 DNA follows: TGCGCCAGCAGCTTCACAGGGATCAACGATGGCTACACCTTC.

This clone was observed a few times. The chain couples TRBV7-9 to TRBJ2-3, with TRBD2 matching over 9 bases. The CDR3 has 15 residues. CDR1 is SEHNR and CDR2 is FQNEAQ in the germline V gene (reference sequence). V was clipped by 5 bases and J by 4 bases; unmatched bases: 7. CDR3 nucleotide sequence: TGTGCCAGCAGCCCGGGACTAGCAACATCAGATACGCAGTATTTT. Amino acid sequence: CASSPGLATSDTQYF.

J is TRBJ2-5 and V is TRBV28; TRBD1 might be the D (6 bases). V was trimmed by 3 bases and J by 3 bases, leaving 20 bases between them. CDR1 MDHEN and CDR2 SYDVKM come from the germline V gene. The CDR3 contains 17 residues. As DNA, the CDR3 is TGTGCCAGCAGTTTGAAAGGGAACAAAAAGGGGGAAGAGACCCAGTACTTC. Translation: CASSLKGNKKGEETQYF.

The chain joins TRBV7-2 to TRBJ1-4; tentatively, D is TRBD1 (5 bases). The CDR3 totals 13 residues. Trimming stripped 7 bases from V and 2 bases from J, with 8 bases between. Germline-derived CDR1 and CDR2 are SGHTA and FQGNSA. The CDR3 DNA reads as TGTGCCAGCACAGGGTCCACTAATGAAAAACTGTTTTTT. This gives the protein CASTGSTNEKLFF.

The rearrangement uses TRBV29-1 and TRBJ2-3, with TRBD2 as a possible D gene (6 bases). The V end lost 3 bases, the J end lost 6 bases, and 7 bases lay between the germline ends. Germline V CDR1 and CDR2: SQVTM, ANQGSEA. This CDR3 region has 11 residues. As DNA, the CDR3 is TGCAGCGTTGAGGAGGGGGATACGCAGTATTTT. Translating it yields CSVEEGDTQYF.

The chain couples TRBV28 to TRBJ1-4; 8 bases map to TRBD1. CDR3 length: 15 amino acids. V trimming: 6 bases; J trimming: 8 bases; junction bases outside the gene matches: 11. The germline V gene has CDR1 MDHEN and CDR2 SYDVKM. As DNA, the CDR3 is TGTGCCAGCAGGGGGCGGTCGACAGGGGTGGAAAAACTGTTTTTT. Amino acids: CASRGRSTGVEKLFF.

The chain employs TRBV15 and TRBJ1-1; D unresolved. V was clipped by 0 bases and J by 2 bases, with 7 bases between them. Germline V gene lookup returns CDR1 LNHNV and CDR2 YYDKDF (reference sequence). The CDR3 has 14 residues. Written as DNA, the CDR3 is TGTGCCACCAGCAGAGAGCGGGCAAACACTGAAGCTTTCTTT. It is translated as CATSRERANTEAFF.

The chain uses TRBV4-1 and TRBJ1-1; TRBD1 is a possible D gene (6 bases). Germline CDR1 MGHRA, CDR2 YSYEKL. The CDR3 consists of 14 residues. The V end was cut by 1 base, the J end by 8 bases, with 14 bases between. The CDR3: CASSQVTGWTEAFF. In DNA form, the CDR3 reads TGCGCCAGCAGCCAAGTAACAGGGTGGACGGAAGCTTTCTTT.